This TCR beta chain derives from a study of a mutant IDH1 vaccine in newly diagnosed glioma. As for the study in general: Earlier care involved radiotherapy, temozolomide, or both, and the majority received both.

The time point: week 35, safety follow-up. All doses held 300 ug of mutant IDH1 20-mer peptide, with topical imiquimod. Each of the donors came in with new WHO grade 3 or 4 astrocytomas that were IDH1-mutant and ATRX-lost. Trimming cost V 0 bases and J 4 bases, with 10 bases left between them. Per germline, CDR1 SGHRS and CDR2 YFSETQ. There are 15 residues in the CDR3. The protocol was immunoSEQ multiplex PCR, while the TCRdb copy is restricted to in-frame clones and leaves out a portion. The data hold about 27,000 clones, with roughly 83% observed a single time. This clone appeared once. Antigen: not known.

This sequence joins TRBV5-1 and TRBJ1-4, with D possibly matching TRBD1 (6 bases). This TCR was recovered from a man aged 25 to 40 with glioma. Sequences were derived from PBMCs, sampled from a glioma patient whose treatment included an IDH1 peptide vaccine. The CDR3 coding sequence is TGCGCCAGCAGCTTGGCCTCAGGGGTTAATGAAAAACTGTTTTTT. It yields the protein CASSLASGVNEKLFF.